This T cell receptor (beta chain) was sequenced for a study of T cells after yellow fever vaccination. Study at large: Preparation of the low-cell-number fractions used SMART-Seq v4 Ultra Low Input.

This clonotype has ten or more counts. Its antigen is as yet unknown. Study outcomes and limitations: Just a small share of clonotypes turned up in the CD4 compartment as well as the CD8 compartment. Abundant clonotypes (contaminants from the bulk population) could be present in FACS-sorted repertoires.

TCR cDNA was made by 5'RACE template switching, adding a universal primer site and UMIs. TCRdb used MiXCR to reprocess the 5' RACE reads, holding one entry per CDR3 protein. Of around 400,000 distinct CDR3 sequences listed, about 9.9% are singletons. The receptor was derived from a man aged 18-30 years who received the YFV17D yellow fever vaccine. The material was PBMCs, obtained on the day of the first yellow fever vaccination.

CDR3 residues: CASSRSGGSTDTQYF. The CDR3 bases are TGCGCCAGCAGCCGTAGCGGGGGGAGCACAGATACGCAGTATTTT. The chain uses TRBV5-1 and TRBJ2-3, with TRBD2 matching 10 bases. The CDR3 runs 15 residues. Germline V gives CDR1 SGHRS, CDR2 YFSETQ. The junction had 2 bases not matched to a gene; V was cut back by 4 bases and J by 0 bases.